This T cell receptor beta chain came from a study of metastatic and nonmetastatic thyroid tumors. No patient received treatment before thyroid surgery. Broader study findings: Malignant tumors reportedly showed significantly higher TCR beta diversity than benign nodules in both blood and tumor.

TCRdb re-analyzed the PCR reads through MiXCR. The table lists approximately 32,000 clones, about 30% of them singletons. Notes on this clone: The antigen is unknown.

Germline V CDR1 and CDR2: LNHDA, SQIVND (reference sequence). V lost 6 bases to trimming and J lost 8 bases; unmatched junction nucleotides: 3. The CDR3 extends over 11 amino acids. This TCR derives from a female donor with papillary thyroid cancer or a benign thyroid nodule (not recorded which). Some clones in this sample may be carry-over from other donors' samples. The rearrangement links TRBV19 to TRBJ1-2; 7 bases are shared with TRBD1. The source material was tumor tissue. DNA of the CDR3: TGTGCCAGTAGCAACAGGGGAGGCTACACCTTC. This encodes CASSNRGGYTF.